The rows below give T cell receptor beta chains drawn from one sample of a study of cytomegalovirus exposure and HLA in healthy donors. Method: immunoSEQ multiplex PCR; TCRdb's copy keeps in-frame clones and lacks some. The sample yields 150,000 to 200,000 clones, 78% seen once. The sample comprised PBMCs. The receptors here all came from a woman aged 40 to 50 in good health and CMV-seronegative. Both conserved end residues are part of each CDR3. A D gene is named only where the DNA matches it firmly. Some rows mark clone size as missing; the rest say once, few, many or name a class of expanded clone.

CDR3aa: CASRKAYRLSYNEQFF; CDR3nt: TGTGCCAGCAGGAAAGCATATCGTCTGTCCTACAATGAGCAGTTCTTC; j_gene: TRBJ2-1; d_gene: .; v_gene: TRBV5-5; abundance: .
CDR3aa: CASSPGDSRGNTIYF; CDR3nt: TGTGCCAGCAGTCCAGGAGACAGTCGTGGAAACACCATATATTTT; j_gene: TRBJ1-3; d_gene: .; v_gene: TRBV28; abundance: .
CDR3aa: CATSRAQGRSGYEQYF; CDR3nt: TGTGCCACCAGCAGAGCCCAGGGACGTAGCGGCTACGAGCAGTACTTC; j_gene: TRBJ2-7; d_gene: .; v_gene: TRBV15; abundance: .
CDR3aa: CASSLRGYEQFF; CDR3nt: TGTGCCAGCAGTTTAAGGGGATATGAGCAGTTCTTC; j_gene: TRBJ2-1; d_gene: .; v_gene: TRBV28; abundance: .
CDR3aa: CASSLWTGGPAYEQYF; CDR3nt: TGTGCCAGCAGTTTATGGACGGGGGGCCCCGCCTACGAGCAGTACTTC; j_gene: TRBJ2-7; d_gene: .; v_gene: TRBV28; abundance: .
CDR3aa: CSAGTGSVGYTF; CDR3nt: TGCAGCGCCGGGACAGGGAGCGTTGGCTACACCTTC; j_gene: TRBJ1-2; d_gene: TRBD1; v_gene: TRBV29-1; abundance: .
CDR3aa: CASSDGRVNYEQYF; CDR3nt: TGTGCCAGCTCCGATGGCCGGGTGAACTACGAGCAGTACTTC; j_gene: TRBJ2-7; d_gene: .; v_gene: TRBV18; abundance: .
CDR3aa: CASSVAMGAREQYF; CDR3nt: TGTGCCAGCAGCGTAGCTATGGGGGCGCGCGAGCAGTACTTC; j_gene: TRBJ2-7; d_gene: .; v_gene: TRBV9; abundance: .
CDR3aa: CASSRDSWTGELFF; CDR3nt: TGTGCCAGCAGCAGGGACAGTTGGACCGGGGAGCTGTTTTTT; j_gene: TRBJ2-2; d_gene: TRBD1; v_gene: TRBV6-1; abundance: .
CDR3aa: CASSQQGDYGYTF; CDR3nt: TGTGCCAGCAGCCAACAGGGAGACTATGGCTACACCTTC; j_gene: TRBJ1-2; d_gene: .; v_gene: TRBV2; abundance: .
CDR3aa: CASSQDQGRGPSEQYF; CDR3nt: TGCGCCAGCAGCCAAGATCAAGGCAGGGGGCCGTCCGAGCAGTACTTC; j_gene: TRBJ2-7; d_gene: TRBD1; v_gene: TRBV4-1; abundance: .
CDR3aa: CASSFYWGDYGYTF; CDR3nt: TGTGCCAGCAGCTTCTACTGGGGGGACTATGGCTACACCTTC; j_gene: TRBJ1-2; d_gene: .; v_gene: TRBV5-4; abundance: .
CDR3aa: CASSGQRGYNNEQFF; CDR3nt: TGTGCCAGCAGTGGACAAAGGGGATATAACAATGAGCAGTTCTTC; j_gene: TRBJ2-1; d_gene: .; v_gene: TRBV2; abundance: .
CDR3aa: CASRAHRGQETQYF; CDR3nt: TGTGCCAGCAGAGCCCACAGGGGACAAGAGACCCAGTACTTC; j_gene: TRBJ2-5; d_gene: TRBD1; v_gene: TRBV2; abundance: few
CDR3aa: CASSLATGSGNTIYF; CDR3nt: TGTGCCAGCAGCTTAGCGACAGGGTCTGGAAACACCATATATTTT; j_gene: TRBJ1-3; d_gene: TRBD1; v_gene: TRBV7-9; abundance: .
CDR3aa: CASSLGALQAFF; CDR3nt: TGTGCCAGCAGCTTGGGGGCCTTGCAAGCTTTCTTT; j_gene: TRBJ1-1; d_gene: .; v_gene: TRBV7-2; abundance: .
CDR3aa: CASSQWTAYSYEQYF; CDR3nt: TGTGCCAGCAGCCAATGGACTGCTTACTCCTACGAGCAGTACTTC; j_gene: TRBJ2-7; d_gene: .; v_gene: TRBV5-6; abundance: .
CDR3aa: CASRRHSSPNQPQHF; CDR3nt: TGTGCCAGCAGACGACACAGTTCCCCTAATCAGCCCCAGCATTTT; j_gene: TRBJ1-5; d_gene: .; v_gene: TRBV6-5; abundance: .
CDR3aa: CASSERRVGANVLTF; CDR3nt: TGTGCCAGCAGTGAGCGCAGGGTTGGGGCCAACGTCCTGACTTTC; j_gene: TRBJ2-6; d_gene: .; v_gene: TRBV2; abundance: .
CDR3aa: CASSSEASGGGEAKNIQYF; CDR3nt: TGCGCCAGCAGCTCGGAGGCTAGCGGGGGAGGTGAAGCCAAAAACATTCAGTACTTC; j_gene: TRBJ2-4; d_gene: TRBD2; v_gene: TRBV5-1; abundance: few
CDR3aa: CASRIGAWRGYGYTF; CDR3nt: TGTGCCAGCAGAATAGGGGCCTGGAGGGGCTACGGCTACACCTTC; j_gene: TRBJ1-2; d_gene: .; v_gene: TRBV28; abundance: .
CDR3aa: CASSGSTGIGETQYF; CDR3nt: TGTGCCAGCAGTGGGTCCACGGGGATTGGAGAGACCCAGTACTTC; j_gene: TRBJ2-5; d_gene: .; v_gene: TRBV2; abundance: .
CDR3aa: CASRPPGLWYQETQYF; CDR3nt: TGTGCCAGCAGACCTCCGGGACTCTGGTACCAAGAGACCCAGTACTTC; j_gene: TRBJ2-5; d_gene: .; v_gene: TRBV28; abundance: few
CDR3aa: CASANARSHAETQYF; CDR3nt: TGTGCCAGCGCAAATGCGAGGTCCCATGCAGAGACCCAGTACTTC; j_gene: TRBJ2-5; d_gene: .; v_gene: TRBV28; abundance: .
CDR3aa: CASSLASAGYNSPLHF; CDR3nt: TGTGCCAGCAGCTTAGCGTCGGCAGGTTATAATTCACCCCTCCACTTT; j_gene: TRBJ1-6; d_gene: .; v_gene: TRBV7-8; abundance: .
CDR3aa: CASSLRRGASYGNQETQYF; CDR3nt: TGTGCCAGCAGCTTGAGGCGGGGGGCGAGCTACGGCAATCAAGAGACCCAGTACTTC; j_gene: TRBJ2-5; d_gene: TRBD2; v_gene: TRBV11-1; abundance: once
CDR3aa: CASSLTRGGNQPQHF; CDR3nt: TGTGCCAGCAGCTTGACCAGGGGCGGCAATCAGCCCCAGCATTTT; j_gene: TRBJ1-5; d_gene: .; v_gene: TRBV11-2; abundance: .
CDR3aa: CASAGQWYYGYTF; CDR3nt: TGTGCCAGCGCCGGACAGTGGTACTATGGCTACACCTTC; j_gene: TRBJ1-2; d_gene: .; v_gene: TRBV6-6; abundance: .
CDR3aa: CASSQDRGNTEAFF; CDR3nt: TGTGCCAGCAGTCAAGACAGGGGGAACACTGAAGCTTTCTTT; j_gene: TRBJ1-1; d_gene: TRBD1; v_gene: TRBV6-5; abundance: .
CDR3aa: CASSPSGAINSPLHF; CDR3nt: TGTGCCAGCTCACCTAGTGGGGCAATTAATTCACCCCTCCACTTT; j_gene: TRBJ1-6; d_gene: .; v_gene: TRBV18; abundance: few
CDR3aa: CASSLLAGAHYNEQFF; CDR3nt: TGTGCCAGCAGCTTACTAGCGGGGGCGCACTACAATGAGCAGTTCTTC; j_gene: TRBJ2-1; d_gene: TRBD2; v_gene: TRBV11-2; abundance: once
CDR3aa: CASSGQGIYGNTIYF; CDR3nt: TGTGCCAGCAGTGGACAGGGTATATACGGAAACACCATATATTTT; j_gene: TRBJ1-3; d_gene: TRBD1; v_gene: TRBV2; abundance: .
CDR3aa: CASSPNGGQGSNSPLHF; CDR3nt: TGTGCCAGCAGCCCCAATGGCGGACAGGGAAGTAATTCACCCCTCCACTTT; j_gene: TRBJ1-6; d_gene: TRBD1; v_gene: TRBV7-9; abundance: .